This T cell receptor beta chain was captured in a study of healthy donors' naive CD4 and CD8 T cells. A linear amplification protocol produced the TCR libraries from approximately 460 ng of total RNA. From the reads, TCRdb called clonotypes with MiXCR, one entry per CDR3 protein. The table has roughly 200,000 distinct CDR3 sequences, 65% to 80% seen once. As concerns this clonotype: The antigen is unknown.

Findings and caveats of the study: A reported CD4+/CD8+ bias affected most V and J genes in naive cells.

V lost 3 bases and J lost 9; bases outside the gene matches: 9. CDR1 and CDR2 (germline): SGHNT, YYREEE (reference sequence). The CDR3 has 15 residues. Sorting defined naive CD4+ as CD4+CD8-CD45RO-CD45RA+ and naive CD8+ as CD8+CD4-CD45RA+CD27bright. The V gene is TRBV5-4, the J gene TRBJ2-1, with 10 nucleotides matching TRBD2. Sequencing used naive CD4+ and CD8+ T cells sorted from blood, pooled from several donors. The clonotype originates from a pool of human donors in good health; the sample pools cells from several healthy donors. This chain's CDR3 is CASSWDSGRATEQFF. CDR3 sequence (DNA): TGTGCCAGCAGCTGGGACAGCGGGAGGGCCACTGAGCAGTTCTTC.